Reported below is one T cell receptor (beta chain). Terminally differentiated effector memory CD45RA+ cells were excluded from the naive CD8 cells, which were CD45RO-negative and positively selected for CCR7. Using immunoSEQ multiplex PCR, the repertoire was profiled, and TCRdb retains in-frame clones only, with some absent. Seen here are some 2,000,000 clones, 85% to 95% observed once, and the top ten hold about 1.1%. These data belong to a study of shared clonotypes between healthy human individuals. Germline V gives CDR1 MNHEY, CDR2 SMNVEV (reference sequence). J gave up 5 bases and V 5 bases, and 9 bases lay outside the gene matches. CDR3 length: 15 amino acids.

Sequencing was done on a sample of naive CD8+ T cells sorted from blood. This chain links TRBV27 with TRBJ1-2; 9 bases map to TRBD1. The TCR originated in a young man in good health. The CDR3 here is CASSPDRGMDYGYTF. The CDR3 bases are TGTGCCAGCAGTCCGGACAGGGGAATGGATTATGGCTACACCTTC.